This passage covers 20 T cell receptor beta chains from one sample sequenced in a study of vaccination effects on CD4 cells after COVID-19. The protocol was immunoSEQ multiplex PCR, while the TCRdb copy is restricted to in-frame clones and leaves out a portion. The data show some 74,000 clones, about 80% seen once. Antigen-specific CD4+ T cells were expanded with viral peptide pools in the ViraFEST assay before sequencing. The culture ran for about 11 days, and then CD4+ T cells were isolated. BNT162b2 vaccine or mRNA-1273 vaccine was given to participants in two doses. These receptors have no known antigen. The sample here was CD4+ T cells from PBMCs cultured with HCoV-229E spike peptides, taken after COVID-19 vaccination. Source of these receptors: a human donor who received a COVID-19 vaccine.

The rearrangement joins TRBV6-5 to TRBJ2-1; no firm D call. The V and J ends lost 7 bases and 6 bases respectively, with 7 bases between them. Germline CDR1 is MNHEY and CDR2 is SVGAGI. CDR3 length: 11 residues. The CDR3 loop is CASTGLNEQFF. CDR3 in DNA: TGTGCCAGCACTGGCCTCAATGAGCAGTTCTTC.

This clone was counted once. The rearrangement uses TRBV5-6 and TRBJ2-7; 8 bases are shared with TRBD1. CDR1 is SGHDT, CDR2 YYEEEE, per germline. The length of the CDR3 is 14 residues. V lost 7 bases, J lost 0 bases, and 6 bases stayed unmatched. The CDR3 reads CASAGQGYSYEQYV. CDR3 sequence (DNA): TGTGCCAGCGCCGGACAGGGCTACTCCTACGAGCAGTACGTC.

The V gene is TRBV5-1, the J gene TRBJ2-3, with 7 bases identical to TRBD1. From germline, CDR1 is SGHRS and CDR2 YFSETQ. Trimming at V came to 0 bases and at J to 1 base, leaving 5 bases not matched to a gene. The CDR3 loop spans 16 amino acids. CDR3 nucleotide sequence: TGCGCCAGCAGCTTGGGTGAGGGGGCAGGCACAGATACGCAGTATTTT. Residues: CASSLGEGAGTDTQYF.

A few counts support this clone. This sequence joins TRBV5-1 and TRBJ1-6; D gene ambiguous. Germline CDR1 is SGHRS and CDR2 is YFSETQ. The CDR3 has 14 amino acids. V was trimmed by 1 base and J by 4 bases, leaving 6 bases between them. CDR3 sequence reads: CASSLPGYNSPLHF. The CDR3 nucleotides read TGCGCCAGCAGCTTGCCGGGGTATAATTCACCCCTCCACTTT.

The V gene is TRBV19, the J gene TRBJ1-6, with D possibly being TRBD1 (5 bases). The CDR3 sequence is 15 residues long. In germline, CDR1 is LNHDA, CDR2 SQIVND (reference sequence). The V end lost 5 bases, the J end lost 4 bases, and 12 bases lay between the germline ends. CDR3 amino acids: CASSPGTKYNSPLHF. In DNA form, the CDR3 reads TGTGCCAGTAGTCCAGGGACGAAGTATAATTCACCCCTCCACTTT.

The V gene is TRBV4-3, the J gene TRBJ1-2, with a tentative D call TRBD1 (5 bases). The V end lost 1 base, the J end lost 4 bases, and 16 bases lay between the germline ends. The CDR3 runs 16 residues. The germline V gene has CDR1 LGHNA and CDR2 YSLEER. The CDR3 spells CASSQVNDRDGYGYTF. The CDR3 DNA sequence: TGCGCCAGCAGCCAAGTCAACGACAGAGATGGCTATGGCTACACCTTC.

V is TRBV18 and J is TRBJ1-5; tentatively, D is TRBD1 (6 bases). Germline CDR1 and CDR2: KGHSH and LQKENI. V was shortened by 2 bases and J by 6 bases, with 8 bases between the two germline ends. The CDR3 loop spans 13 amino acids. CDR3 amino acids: CASSPGGLQPQHF. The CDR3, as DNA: TGTGCCAGCTCACCAGGGGGGCTTCAGCCCCAGCATTTT.

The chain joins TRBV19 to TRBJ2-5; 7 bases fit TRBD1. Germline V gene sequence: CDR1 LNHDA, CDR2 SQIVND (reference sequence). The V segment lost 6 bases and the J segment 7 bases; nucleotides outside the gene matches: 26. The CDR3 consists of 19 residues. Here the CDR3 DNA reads TGTGCCAGTAGCTTCCGGGACAGTGGTGTTCTTCGTACAAGAGGGACCCAGTACTTC. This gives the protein CASSFRDSGVLRTRGTQYF.

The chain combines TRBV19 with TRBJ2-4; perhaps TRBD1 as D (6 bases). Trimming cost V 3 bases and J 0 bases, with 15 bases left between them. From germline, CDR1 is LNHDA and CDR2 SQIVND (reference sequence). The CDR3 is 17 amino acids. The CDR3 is CASSIARDNPAKNIQYF. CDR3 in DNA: TGTGCCAGTAGTATCGCCCGGGACAACCCAGCCAAAAACATTCAGTACTTC.

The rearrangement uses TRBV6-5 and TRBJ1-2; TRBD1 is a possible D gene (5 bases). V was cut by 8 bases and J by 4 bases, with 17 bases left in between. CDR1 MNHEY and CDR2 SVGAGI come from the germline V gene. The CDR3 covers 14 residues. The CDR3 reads CASAAQGSSYGYTF. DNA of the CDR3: TGTGCCAGCGCTGCCCAGGGCAGCTCCTATGGCTACACCTTC.

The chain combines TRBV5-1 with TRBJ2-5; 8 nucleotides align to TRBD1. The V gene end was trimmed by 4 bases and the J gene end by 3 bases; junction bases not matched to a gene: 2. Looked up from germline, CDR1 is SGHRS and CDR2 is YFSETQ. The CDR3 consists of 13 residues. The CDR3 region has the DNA TGCGCCAGCAGCATACAGGGGGAAGAGACCCAGTACTTC. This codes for CASSIQGEETQYF.

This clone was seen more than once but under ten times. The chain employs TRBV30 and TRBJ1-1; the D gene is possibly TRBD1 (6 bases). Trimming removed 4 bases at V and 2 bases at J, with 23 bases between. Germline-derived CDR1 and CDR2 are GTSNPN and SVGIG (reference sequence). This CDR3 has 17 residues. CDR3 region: CAWTPGYGTLYNTEAFF. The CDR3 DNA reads TGTGCCTGGACTCCAGGATACGGGACACTCTATAACACTGAAGCTTTCTTT.

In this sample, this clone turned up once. The CDR3 DNA reads as TGTGCCACCAGTGGTAGCGGGGGATTTCAAGAGACCCAGTACTTC. Residues: CATSGSGGFQETQYF. The V gene is TRBV24-1, the J gene TRBJ2-5, with TRBD2 matching over 9 bases. Germline trimming cut 5 bases from V and 2 bases from J; bases unmatched to any gene: 5. Germline V gene data show CDR1 as KGHDR and CDR2 as SFDVKD. The CDR3 is 15 residues long.

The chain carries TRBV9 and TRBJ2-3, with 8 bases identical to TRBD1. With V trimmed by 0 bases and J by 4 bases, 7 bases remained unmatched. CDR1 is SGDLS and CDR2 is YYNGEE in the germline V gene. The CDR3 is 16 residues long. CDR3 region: CASSVAGGQGADTQYF. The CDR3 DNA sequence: TGTGCCAGCAGCGTAGCCGGTGGACAGGGAGCAGATACGCAGTATTTT.

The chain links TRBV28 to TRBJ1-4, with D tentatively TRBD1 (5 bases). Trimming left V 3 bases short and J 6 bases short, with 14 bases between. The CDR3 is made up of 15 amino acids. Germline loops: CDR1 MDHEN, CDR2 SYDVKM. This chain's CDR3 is CASSFNWGSYEKLFF. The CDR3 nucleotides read TGTGCCAGCAGTTTTAACTGGGGCAGTTATGAAAAACTGTTTTTT.

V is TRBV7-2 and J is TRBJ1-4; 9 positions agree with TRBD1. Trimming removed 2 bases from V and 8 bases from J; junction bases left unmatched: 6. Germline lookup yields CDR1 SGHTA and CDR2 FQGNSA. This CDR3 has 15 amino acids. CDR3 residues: CASSLITGGAEKLFF. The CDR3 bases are TGTGCCAGCAGCTTAATTACAGGGGGCGCGGAAAAACTGTTTTTT.

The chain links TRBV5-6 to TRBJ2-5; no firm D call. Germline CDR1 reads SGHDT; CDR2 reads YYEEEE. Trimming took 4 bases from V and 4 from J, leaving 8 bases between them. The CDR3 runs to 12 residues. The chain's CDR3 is CASSRPLETQYF. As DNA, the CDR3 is TGTGCCAGCAGCCGCCCCTTAGAGACCCAGTACTTC.

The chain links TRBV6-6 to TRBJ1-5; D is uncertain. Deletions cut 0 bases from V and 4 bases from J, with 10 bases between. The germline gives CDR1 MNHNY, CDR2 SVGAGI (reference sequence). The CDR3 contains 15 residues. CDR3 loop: CASSYSGTDNQPQHF. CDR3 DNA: TGTGCCAGCAGTTACTCTGGTACAGATAATCAGCCCCAGCATTTT.

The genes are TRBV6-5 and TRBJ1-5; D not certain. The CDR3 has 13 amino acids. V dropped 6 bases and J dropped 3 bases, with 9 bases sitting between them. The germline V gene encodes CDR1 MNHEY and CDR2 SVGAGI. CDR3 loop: CASSPRINQPQHF. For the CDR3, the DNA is TGTGCCAGCAGCCCCCGGATCAATCAGCCCCAGCATTTT.

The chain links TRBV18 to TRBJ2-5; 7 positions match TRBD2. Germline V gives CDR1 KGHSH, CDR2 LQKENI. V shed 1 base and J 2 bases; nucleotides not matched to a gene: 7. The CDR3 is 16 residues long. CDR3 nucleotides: TGTGCCAGCTCACCACTTCATCGGCGGGGGCAAGAGACCCAGTACTTC. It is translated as CASSPLHRRGQETQYF.